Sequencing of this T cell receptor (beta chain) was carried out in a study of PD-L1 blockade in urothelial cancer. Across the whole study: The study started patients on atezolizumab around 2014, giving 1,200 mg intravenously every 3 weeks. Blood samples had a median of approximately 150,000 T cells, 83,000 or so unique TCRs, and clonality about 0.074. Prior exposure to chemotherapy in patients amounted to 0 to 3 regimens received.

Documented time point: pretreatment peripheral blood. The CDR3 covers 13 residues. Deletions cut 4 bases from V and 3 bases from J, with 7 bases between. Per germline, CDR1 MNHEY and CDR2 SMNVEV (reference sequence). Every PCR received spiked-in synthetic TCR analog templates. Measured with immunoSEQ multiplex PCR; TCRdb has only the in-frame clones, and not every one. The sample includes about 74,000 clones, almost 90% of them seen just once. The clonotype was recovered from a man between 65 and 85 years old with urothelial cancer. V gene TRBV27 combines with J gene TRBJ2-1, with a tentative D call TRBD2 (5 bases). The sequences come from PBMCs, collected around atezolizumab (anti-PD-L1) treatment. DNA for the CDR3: TGTGCCAGCAGTTACGGGAACTACAATGAGCAGTTCTTC. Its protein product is CASSYGNYNEQFF.